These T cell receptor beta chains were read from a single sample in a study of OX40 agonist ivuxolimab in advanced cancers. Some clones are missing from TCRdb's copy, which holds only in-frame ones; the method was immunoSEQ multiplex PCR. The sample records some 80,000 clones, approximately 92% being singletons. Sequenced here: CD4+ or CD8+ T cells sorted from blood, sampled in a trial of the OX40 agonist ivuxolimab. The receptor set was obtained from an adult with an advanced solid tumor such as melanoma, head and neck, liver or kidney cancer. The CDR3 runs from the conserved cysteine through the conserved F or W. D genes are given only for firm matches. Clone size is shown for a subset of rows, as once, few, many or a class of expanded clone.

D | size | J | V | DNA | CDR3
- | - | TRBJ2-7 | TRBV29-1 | TGCAGCGTCTCTAACTCCTACGAGCAGTACTTC | CSVSNSYEQYF
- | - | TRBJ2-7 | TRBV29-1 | TGCAGCGTTAACAATGCGGCAGGTCCCTCCTACGAGCAGTACTTC | CSVNNAAGPSYEQYF
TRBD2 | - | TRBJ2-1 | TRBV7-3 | TGTGCCAGCAGCTTAGCGGCTAGCGGGAGCCTATCGAATGAGCAGTTCTTC | CASSLAASGSLSNEQFF
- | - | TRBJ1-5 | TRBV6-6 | TGTGCCAGCAGTTCCCAGGGATATCAGCCCCAGCATTTT | CASSSQGYQPQHF
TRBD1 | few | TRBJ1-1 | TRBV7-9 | TGTGCCAGCAGCTTAATGGGACAGGCCACTGAAGCTTTCTTT | CASSLMGQATEAFF
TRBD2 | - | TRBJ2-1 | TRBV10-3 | TGTGCCATCAGTAAAGCGGGAGGAACTTACAATGAGCAGTTCTTC | CAISKAGGTYNEQFF
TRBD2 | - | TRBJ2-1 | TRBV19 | TGTGCCAGTAGTATAGATCAAGCGGGAGGGTACAATGAGCAGTTCTTC | CASSIDQAGGYNEQFF
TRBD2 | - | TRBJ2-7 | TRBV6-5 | TGTGCCAGCAGTTACTCGAAATTTCGACTAGCGGGACCCCAGTACTTC | CASSYSKFRLAGPQYF
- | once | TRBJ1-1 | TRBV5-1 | TGCGCCAGCAGCTTGGTTTCAACAACTGAAGCTTTCTTT | CASSLVSTTEAFF
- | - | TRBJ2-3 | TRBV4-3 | TGCGCCAGCAGCCAAGGTTCAGCGGCTAGCACAGATACGCAGTATTTT | CASSQGSAASTDTQYF
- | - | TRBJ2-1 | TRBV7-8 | TGTGCCAGCAGCCCTGGCAGAGCCGACTACAATGAGCAGTTCTTC | CASSPGRADYNEQFF
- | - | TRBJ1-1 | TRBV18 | TGTGCCAGCTCACCAGGGGAATTGGTCGTTCGGGGAGCTTTCTTT | CASSPGELVVRGAFF
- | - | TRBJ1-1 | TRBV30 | TGTGCCTGTGTCCTCGGGCTACTAGTCACTGAAGCTTTCTTT | CACVLGLLVTEAFF
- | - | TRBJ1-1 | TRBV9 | TGTGCCAGCAGCCATGATGGGGCCTATCCTGAAGCTTTCTTT | CASSHDGAYPEAFF
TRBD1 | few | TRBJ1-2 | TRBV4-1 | TGCGCCAGCAGCCAAGATGTATCGAGGACAGGCGCTTCCTATGGCTACACCTTC | CASSQDVSRTGASYGYTF
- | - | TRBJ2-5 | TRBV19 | TGTGCCAGTAGTCCCAGGGGAGGGGGTGAGACCCAGTACTTC | CASSPRGGGETQYF
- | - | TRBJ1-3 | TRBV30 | TGTGCCTGGAGTGACTGGGGAACTGGAAACACCATATATTTT | CAWSDWGTGNTIYF
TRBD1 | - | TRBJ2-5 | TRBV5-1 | TGCGCCAGCAGCCTGGGACAGGGGGAGACCCAGTACTTC | CASSLGQGETQYF
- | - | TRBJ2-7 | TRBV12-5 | TGTGCTAGTGGTCGGGGTGGCGGGGTCCACGAGCAGTACTTC | CASGRGGGVHEQYF